Below, one TCR beta chain is given with its context. What it recognizes is unknown. The sample originates from a study of CD8+CD57+ T cells in acquired aplastic anemia. Germline V gene data show CDR1 as SGHRS and CDR2 as YFSETQ. This CDR3 spans 19 amino acids. With 3 bases clipped from V and 4 bases from J, the junction kept 21 bases outside the gene matches. Patients sequenced had flow cytometry evidence of CD8+CD57+ cell expansion. Genomic DNA provided the template from which TCR beta VDJ and CDR3 profiles were obtained. TCRdb re-called the reads with MiXCR, one entry per CDR3 protein. The data show 400,000 to 600,000 distinct CDR3 sequences, around 30% seen once. Study outcomes and limitations: Patients shared approximately 30 CD8+ CDR3 sequences with controls.

The V and J genes are TRBV5-1 and TRBJ1-2, with 7 bases matching TRBD1. This TCR came from a human donor with aplastic anemia. The source material was sorted CD4+, CD8+, or CD8+CD57+ T cells (not recorded which) from PBMCs. In DNA form, the CDR3 reads TGCGCCAGCAGCTCGACGCTCAGCCCAGGGGCCTCAGGGGGCTATGGCTACACCTTC. It codes for CASSSTLSPGASGGYGYTF. Using reference TRBV5-1 and TRBJ1-2 for the parts outside the CDR3, the full variable domain is KAGVTQTPRYLIKTRGQQVTLSCSPISGHRSVSWYQQTPGQGLQFLFEYFSETQRNKGNFPGRFSGRQFSNSRSEMNVSTLELGDSALYLCASSSTLSPGASGGYGYTFGSGTRLTVV.